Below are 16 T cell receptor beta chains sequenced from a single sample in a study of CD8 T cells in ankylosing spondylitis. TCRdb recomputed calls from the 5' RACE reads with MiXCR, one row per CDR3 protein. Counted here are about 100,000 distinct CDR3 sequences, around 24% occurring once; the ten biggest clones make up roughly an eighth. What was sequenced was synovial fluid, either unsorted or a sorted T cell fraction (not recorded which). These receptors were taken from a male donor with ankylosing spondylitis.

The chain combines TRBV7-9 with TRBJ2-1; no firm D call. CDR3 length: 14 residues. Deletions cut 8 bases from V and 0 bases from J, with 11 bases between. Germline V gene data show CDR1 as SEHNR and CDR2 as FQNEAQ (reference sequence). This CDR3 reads CASGRQTSYNEQFF. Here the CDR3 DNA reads TGTGCCAGCGGTCGGCAGACCTCCTACAATGAGCAGTTCTTC.

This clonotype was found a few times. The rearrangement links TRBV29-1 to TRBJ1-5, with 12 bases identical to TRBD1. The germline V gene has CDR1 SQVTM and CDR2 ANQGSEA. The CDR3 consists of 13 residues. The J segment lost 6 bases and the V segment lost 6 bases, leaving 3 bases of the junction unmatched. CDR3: CSVGQGAGQPQHF. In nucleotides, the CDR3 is TGCAGCGTGGGACAGGGGGCGGGTCAGCCCCAGCATTTT.

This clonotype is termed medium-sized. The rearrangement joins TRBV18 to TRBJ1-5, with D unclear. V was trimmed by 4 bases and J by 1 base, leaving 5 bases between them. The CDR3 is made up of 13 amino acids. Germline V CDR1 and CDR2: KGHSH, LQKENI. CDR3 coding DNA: TGTGCCAGCTCACAGGCCAGCAATCAGCCCCAGCATTTT. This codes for CASSQASNQPQHF.

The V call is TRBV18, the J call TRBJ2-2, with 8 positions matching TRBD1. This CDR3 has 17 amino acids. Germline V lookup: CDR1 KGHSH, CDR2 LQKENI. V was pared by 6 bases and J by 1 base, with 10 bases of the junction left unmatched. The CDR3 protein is CASSTSPGQENTGELFF. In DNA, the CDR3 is TGTGCCAGCTCTACGTCCCCGGGACAGGAGAACACCGGGGAGCTGTTTTTT. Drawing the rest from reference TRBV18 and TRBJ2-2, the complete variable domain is NAGVMQNPRHLVRRRGQEARLRCSPMKGHSHVYWYRQLPEEGLKFMVYLQKENIIDESGMPKERFSAEFPKEGPSILRIQQVVRGDSAAYFCASSTSPGQENTGELFFGEGSRLTVL.

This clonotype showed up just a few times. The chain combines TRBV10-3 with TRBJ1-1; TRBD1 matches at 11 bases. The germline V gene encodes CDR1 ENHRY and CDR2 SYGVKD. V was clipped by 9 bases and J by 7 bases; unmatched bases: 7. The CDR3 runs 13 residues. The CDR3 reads CAISGTGGIEAFF. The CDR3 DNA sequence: TGTGCCATTTCCGGGACAGGGGGAATTGAAGCTTTCTTT.

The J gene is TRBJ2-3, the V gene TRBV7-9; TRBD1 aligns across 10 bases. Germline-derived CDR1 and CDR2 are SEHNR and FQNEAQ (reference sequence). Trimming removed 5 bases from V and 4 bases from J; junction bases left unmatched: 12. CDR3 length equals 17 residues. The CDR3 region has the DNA TGTGCCAGCAGCCGCAGAACAGGGACAGGGGTTTCAGATACGCAGTATTTT. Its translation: CASSRRTGTGVSDTQYF.

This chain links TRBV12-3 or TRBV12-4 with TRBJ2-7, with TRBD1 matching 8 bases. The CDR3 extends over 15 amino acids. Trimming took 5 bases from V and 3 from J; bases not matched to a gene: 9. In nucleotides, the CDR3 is TGTGCCAGCAGTCCTCTGGACAGGGATGACTACGAGCAGTACTTC. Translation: CASSPLDRDDYEQYF.

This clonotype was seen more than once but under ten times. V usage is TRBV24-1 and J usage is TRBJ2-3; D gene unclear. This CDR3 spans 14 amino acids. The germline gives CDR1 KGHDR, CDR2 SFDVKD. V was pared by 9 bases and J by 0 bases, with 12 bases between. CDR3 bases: TGTGCCACCTCTGGTCTCACTAGCACAGATACGCAGTATTTT. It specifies CATSGLTSTDTQYF.

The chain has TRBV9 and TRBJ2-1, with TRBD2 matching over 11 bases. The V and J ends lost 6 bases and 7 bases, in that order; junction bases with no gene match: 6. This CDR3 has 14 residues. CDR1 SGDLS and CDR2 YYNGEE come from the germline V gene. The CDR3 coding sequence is TGTGCCAGCATCGGGACTAGCGGCTTAAATGAGCAGTTCTTC. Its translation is CASIGTSGLNEQFF. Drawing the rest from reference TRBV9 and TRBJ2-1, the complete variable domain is DSGVTQTPKHLITATGQRVTLRCSPRSGDLSVYWYQQSLDQGLQFLIQYYNGEERAKGNILERFSAQQFPDLHSELNLSSLELGDSALYFCASIGTSGLNEQFFGPGTRLTVL.

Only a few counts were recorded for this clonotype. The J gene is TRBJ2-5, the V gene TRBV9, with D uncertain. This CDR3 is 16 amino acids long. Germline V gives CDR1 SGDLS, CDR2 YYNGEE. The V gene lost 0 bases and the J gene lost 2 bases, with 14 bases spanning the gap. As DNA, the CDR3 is TGTGCCAGCAGCGTAGACCCCCTATCGGAACAAGAGACCCAGTACTTC. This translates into CASSVDPLSEQETQYF.

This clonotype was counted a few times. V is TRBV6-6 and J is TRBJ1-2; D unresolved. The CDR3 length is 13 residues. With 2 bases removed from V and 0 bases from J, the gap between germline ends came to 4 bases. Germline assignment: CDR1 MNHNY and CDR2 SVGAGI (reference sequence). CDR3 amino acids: CASSYGANYGYTF. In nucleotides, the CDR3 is TGTGCCAGCAGTTACGGGGCTAACTATGGCTACACCTTC.

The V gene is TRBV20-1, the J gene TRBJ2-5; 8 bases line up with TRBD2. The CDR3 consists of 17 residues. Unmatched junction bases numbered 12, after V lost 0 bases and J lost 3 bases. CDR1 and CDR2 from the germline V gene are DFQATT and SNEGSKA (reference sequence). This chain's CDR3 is CSARDGGSGEPKETQYF. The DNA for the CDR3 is TGCAGTGCTAGAGATGGGGGTAGCGGGGAGCCCAAAGAGACCCAGTACTTC.

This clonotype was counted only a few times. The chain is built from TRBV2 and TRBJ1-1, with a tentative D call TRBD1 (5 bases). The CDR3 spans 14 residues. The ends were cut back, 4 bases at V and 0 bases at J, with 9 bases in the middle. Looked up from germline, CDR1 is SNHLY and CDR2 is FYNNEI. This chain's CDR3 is CASSVGLMNTEAFF. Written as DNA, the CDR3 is TGTGCCAGCAGTGTGGGACTGATGAACACTGAAGCTTTCTTT.

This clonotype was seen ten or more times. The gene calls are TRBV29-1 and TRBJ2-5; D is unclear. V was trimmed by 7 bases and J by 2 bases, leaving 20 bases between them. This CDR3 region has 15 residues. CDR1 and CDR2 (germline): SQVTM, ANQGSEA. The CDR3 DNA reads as TGCAGCGCCTTTGGGCAGCTGGGAATACAAGAGACCCAGTACTTC. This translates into CSAFGQLGIQETQYF.

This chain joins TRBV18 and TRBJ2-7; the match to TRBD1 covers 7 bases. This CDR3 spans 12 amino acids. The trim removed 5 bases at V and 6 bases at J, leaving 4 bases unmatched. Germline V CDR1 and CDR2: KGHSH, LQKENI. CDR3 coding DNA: TGTGCCAGCTCAAAATCAGGGGGCGAGCAGTACTTC. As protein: CASSKSGGEQYF.

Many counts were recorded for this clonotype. The CDR3 nucleotides read TGTGCCACCAGTGATGTGACTAGCGGGATCACAGATACGCAGTATTTT. It specifies CATSDVTSGITDTQYF. This chain links TRBV24-1 with TRBJ2-3, with 11 bases lining up with TRBD2. V gave up 3 bases and J gave up 2 bases; unmatched junction bases: 3. The germline V gene has CDR1 KGHDR and CDR2 SFDVKD. This CDR3 is built from 16 residues.